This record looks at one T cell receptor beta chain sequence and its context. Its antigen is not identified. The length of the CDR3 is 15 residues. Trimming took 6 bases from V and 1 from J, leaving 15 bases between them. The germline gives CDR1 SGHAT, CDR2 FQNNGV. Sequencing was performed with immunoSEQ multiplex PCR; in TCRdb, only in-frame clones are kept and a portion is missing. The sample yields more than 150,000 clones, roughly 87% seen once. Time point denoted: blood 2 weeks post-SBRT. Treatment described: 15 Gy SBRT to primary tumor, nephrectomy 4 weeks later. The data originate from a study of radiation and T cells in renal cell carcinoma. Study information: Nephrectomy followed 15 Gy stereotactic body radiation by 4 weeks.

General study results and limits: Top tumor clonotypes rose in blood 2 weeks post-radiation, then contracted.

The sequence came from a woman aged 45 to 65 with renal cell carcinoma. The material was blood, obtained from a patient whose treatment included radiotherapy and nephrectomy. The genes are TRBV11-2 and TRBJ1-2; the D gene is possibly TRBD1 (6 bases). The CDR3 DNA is TGTGCCAGCAGACAGGGTACCACCCGTAACTATGGCTACACCTTC. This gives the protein CASRQGTTRNYGYTF.